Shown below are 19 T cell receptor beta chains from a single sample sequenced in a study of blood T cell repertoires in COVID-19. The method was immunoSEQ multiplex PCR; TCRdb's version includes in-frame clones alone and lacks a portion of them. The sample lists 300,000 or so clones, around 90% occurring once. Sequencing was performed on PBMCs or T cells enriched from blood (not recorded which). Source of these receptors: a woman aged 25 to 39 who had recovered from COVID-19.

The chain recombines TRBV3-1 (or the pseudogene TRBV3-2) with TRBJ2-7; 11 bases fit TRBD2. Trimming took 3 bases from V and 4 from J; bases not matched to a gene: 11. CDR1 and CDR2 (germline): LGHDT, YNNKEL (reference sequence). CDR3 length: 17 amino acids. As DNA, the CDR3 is TGTGCCAGCAGCCACAAAAGGCCGGGACTAGCGGTTTACGAGCAGTACTTC. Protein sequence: CASSHKRPGLAVYEQYF.

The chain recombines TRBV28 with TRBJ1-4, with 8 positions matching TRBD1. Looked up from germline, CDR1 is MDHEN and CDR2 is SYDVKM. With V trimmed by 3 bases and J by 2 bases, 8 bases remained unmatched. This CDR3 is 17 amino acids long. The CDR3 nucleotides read TGTGCCAGCAGTTTGGTTTTGACAGGGGTGACTAATGAAAAACTGTTTTTT. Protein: CASSLVLTGVTNEKLFF. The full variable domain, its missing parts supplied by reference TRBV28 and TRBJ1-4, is DVKVTQSSRYLVKRTGEKVFLECVQDMDHENMFWYRQDPGLGLRLIYFSYDVKMKEKGDIPEGYSVSREKKERFSLILESASTNQTSMYLCASSLVLTGVTNEKLFFGSGTQLSVL.

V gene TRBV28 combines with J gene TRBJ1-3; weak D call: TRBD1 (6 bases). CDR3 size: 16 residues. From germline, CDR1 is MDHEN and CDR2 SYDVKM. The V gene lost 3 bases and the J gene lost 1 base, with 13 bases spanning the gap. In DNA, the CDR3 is TGTGCCAGCAGTTTTCCGGGACACCAGTCTGGAAACACCATATATTTT. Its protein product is CASSFPGHQSGNTIYF.

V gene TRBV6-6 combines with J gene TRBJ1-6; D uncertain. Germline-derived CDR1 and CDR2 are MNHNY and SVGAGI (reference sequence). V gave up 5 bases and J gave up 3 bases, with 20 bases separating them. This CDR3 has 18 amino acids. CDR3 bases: TGTGCCAGCAGTCCATGGCTGAGATCGGGTTACTATAATTCACCCCTCCACTTT. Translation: CASSPWLRSGYYNSPLHF.

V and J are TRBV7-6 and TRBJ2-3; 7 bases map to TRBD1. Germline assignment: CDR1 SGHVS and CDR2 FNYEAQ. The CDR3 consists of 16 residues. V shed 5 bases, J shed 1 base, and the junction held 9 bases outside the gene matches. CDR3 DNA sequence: TGTGCCAGCAGCCCCCCGGGACAGCCCCGCACAGATACGCAGTATTTT. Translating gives CASSPPGQPRTDTQYF.

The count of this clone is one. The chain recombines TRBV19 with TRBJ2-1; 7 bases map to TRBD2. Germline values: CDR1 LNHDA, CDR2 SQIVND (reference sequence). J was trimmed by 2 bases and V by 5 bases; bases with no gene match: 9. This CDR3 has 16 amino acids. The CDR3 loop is CASSSLRLAAYNEQFF. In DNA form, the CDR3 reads TGTGCCAGTAGTTCCCTCAGACTAGCCGCCTACAATGAGCAGTTCTTC.

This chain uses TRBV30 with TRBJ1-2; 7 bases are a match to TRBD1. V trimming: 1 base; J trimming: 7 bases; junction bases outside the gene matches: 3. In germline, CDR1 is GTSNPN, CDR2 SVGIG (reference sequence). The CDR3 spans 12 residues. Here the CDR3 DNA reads TGTGCCTGGAGTGAGGGGGCAGGTGGCTACACCTTC. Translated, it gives CAWSEGAGGYTF.

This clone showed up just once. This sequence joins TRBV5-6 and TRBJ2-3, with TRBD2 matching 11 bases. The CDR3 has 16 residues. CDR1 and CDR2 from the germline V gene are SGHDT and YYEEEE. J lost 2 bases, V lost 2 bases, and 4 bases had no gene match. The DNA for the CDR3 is TGTGCCAGCAGCTTAGGACTAGCGGGTTTCACAGATACGCAGTATTTT. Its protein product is CASSLGLAGFTDTQYF.

CDR3 sequence: CASSFGQRLNGYTF. In DNA, the CDR3 is TGTGCCAGCAGCTTCGGACAGCGTCTCAATGGCTACACCTTC. V usage is TRBV7-9 and J usage is TRBJ1-2; TRBD1 is a possible D gene (6 bases). CDR1 and CDR2 from the germline V gene are SEHNR and FQNEAQ (reference sequence). There are 14 residues in the CDR3. V was trimmed by 3 bases and J by 6 bases, leaving 14 bases between them.

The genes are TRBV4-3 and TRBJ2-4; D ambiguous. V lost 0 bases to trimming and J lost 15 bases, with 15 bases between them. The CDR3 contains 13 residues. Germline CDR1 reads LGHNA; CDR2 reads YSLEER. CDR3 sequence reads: CASSQDRLGLSYF. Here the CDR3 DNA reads TGCGCCAGCAGCCAAGATCGTCTCGGTTTGTCGTACTTC.

CDR3 amino acids: CSVPGTSASGEQYF. The CDR3 bases are TGCAGCGTCCCCGGGACTAGCGCCTCCGGCGAGCAGTACTTC. The rearrangement joins TRBV29-1 to TRBJ2-7; TRBD2 aligns across 10 bases. The CDR3 runs 14 residues. Trimming took 6 bases from V and 6 from J; bases not matched to a gene: 11. Germline CDR1 SQVTM, CDR2 ANQGSEA.

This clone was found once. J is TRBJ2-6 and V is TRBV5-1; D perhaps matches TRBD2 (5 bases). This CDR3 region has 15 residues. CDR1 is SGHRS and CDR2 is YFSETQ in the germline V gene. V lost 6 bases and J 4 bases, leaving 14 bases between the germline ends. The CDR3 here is CASTKGGWGANVLTF. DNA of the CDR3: TGCGCCAGCACCAAGGGCGGGTGGGGGGCCAACGTCCTGACTTTC. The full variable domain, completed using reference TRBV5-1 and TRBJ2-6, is KAGVTQTPRYLIKTRGQQVTLSCSPISGHRSVSWYQQTPGQGLQFLFEYFSETQRNKGNFPGRFSGRQFSNSRSEMNVSTLELGDSALYLCASTKGGWGANVLTFGAGSRLTVL.

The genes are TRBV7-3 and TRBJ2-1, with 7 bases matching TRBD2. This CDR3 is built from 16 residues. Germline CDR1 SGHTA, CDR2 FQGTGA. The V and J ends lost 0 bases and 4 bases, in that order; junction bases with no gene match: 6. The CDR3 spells CASSLTSHSGYNEQFF. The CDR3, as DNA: TGTGCCAGCAGCTTAACGTCCCATAGCGGGTACAATGAGCAGTTCTTC.

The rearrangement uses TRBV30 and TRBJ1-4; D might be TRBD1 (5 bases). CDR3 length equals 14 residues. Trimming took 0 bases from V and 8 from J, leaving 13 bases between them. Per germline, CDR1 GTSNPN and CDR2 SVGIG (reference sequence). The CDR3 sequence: CAWSVSRVTEKLFF. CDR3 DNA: TGTGCCTGGAGTGTATCCAGGGTAACCGAAAAACTGTTTTTT.

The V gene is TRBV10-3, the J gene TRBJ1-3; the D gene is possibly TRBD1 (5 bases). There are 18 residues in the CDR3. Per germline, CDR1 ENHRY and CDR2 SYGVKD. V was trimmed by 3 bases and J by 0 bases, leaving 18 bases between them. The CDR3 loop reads CAISDPAGQAYSGNTIYF. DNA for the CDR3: TGTGCCATCAGTGACCCGGCAGGGCAGGCTTACTCTGGAAACACCATATATTTT.

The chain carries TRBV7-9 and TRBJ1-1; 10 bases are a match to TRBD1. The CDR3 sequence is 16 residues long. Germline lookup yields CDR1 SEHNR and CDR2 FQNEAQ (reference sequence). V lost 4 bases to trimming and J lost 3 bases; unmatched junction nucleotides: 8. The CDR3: CASSSFTGTGDTEAFF. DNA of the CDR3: TGTGCCAGCAGCTCGTTTACTGGGACAGGGGACACTGAAGCTTTCTTT.

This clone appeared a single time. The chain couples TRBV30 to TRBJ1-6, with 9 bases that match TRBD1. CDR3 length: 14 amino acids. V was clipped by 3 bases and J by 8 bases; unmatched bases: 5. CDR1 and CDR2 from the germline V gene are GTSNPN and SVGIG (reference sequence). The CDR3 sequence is CAWRGQGVHSPLHF. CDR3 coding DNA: TGTGCCTGGAGGGGACAGGGAGTGCATTCACCCCTCCACTTT.

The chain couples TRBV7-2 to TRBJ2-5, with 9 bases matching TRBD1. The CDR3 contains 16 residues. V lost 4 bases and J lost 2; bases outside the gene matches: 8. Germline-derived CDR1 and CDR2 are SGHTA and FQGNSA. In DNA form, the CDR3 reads TGTGCCAGCAGCTCGTCGGACAGGGGTGGACAAGAGACCCAGTACTTC. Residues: CASSSSDRGGQETQYF.

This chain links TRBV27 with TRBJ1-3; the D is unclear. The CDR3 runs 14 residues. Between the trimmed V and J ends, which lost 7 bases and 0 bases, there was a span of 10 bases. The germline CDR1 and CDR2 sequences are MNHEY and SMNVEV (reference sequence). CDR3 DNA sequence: TGTGCCAGCAAACGCGGGCCCTCTGGAAACACCATATATTTT. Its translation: CASKRGPSGNTIYF.